This T cell receptor (beta chain) was found in a study of OX40 agonist ivuxolimab in advanced cancers. Whole-study findings and limits: Determination of antigen specificity was not performed for the expanded peripheral T cells. It was also the case that some nonresponders had low normalized T-cell clonal expansion. By week 6 at 0.1 to 3.0 mg/kg, blood CD4+ and CD8+ T cells had expanded clonally.

Comment on this clone: What it binds is unknown.

The table came from immunoSEQ multiplex PCR; TCRdb's copy has only in-frame clones and leaves some out. The top ten clones hold about 0.9% of a sample with 70,000 to 80,000 clones, approximately 90% of them seen once. This CDR3 is built from 17 residues. In germline, CDR1 is SGHRS, CDR2 YFSETQ. J was trimmed by 0 bases and V by 2 bases; bases with no gene match: 5. The origin of this receptor is an adult with an advanced solid tumor such as melanoma, head and neck, liver or kidney cancer. The rearrangement joins TRBV5-1 to TRBJ2-2; 9 bases are a match to TRBD2. Sequencing used CD4+ or CD8+ T cells sorted from blood, obtained in a trial of the OX40 agonist ivuxolimab. The CDR3 is CASSFNVAGANTGELFF. For the CDR3, the DNA is TGCGCCAGCAGCTTCAATGTAGCGGGAGCGAACACCGGGGAGCTGTTTTTT.